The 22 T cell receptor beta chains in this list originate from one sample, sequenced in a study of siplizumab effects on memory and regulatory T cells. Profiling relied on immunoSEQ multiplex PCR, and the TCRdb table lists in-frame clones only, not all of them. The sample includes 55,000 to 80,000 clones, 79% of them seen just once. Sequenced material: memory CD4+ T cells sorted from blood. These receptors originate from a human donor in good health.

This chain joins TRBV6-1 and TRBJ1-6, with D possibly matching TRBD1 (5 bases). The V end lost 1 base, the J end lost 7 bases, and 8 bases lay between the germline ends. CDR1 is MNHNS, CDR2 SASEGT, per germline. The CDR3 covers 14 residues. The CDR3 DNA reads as TGTGCCAGCAGTGAAGGCTGGGGGAATTCACCCCTCCACTTT. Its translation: CASSEGWGNSPLHF.

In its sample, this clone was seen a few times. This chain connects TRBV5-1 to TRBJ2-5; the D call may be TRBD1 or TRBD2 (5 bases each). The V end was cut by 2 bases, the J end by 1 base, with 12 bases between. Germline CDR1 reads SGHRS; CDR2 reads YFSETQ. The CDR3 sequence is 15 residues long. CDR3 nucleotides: TGCGCCAGCAGCTTACCCGGGGCCCCCCAAGAGACCCAGTACTTC. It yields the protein CASSLPGAPQETQYF.

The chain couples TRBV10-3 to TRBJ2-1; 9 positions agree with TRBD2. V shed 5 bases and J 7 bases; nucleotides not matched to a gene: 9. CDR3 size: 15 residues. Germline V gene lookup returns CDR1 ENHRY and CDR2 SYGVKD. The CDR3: CAISLAGANQNEQFF. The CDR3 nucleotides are TGTGCCATCAGTTTAGCGGGGGCCAACCAGAATGAGCAGTTCTTC.

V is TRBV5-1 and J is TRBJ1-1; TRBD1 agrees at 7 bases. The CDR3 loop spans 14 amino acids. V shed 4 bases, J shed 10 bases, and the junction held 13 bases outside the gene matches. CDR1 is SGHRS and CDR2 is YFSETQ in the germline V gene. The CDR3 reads CASSPRTGGLAAFF. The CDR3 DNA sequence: TGCGCCAGCAGCCCTAGGACAGGCGGCCTGGCAGCTTTCTTT.

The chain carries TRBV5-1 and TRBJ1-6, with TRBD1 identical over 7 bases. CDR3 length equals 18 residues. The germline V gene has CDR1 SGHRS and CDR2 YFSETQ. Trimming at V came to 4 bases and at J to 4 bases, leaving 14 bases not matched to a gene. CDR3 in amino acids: CASSTRGQGVKYNSPLHF. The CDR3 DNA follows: TGCGCCAGCAGCACAAGAGGGCAGGGGGTTAAATATAATTCACCCCTCCACTTT.

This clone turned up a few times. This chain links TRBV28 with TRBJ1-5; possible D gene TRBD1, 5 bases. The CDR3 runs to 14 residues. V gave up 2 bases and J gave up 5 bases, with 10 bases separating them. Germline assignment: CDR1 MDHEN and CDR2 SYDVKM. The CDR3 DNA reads TGTGCCAGCAGTTTACGGACACTCCATCAGCCCCAGCATTTT. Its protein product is CASSLRTLHQPQHF.

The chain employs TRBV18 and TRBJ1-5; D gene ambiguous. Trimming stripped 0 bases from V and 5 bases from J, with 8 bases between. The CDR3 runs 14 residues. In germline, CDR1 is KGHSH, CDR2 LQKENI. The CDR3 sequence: CASSPPNGDQPQHF. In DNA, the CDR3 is TGTGCCAGCTCACCACCGAACGGGGATCAGCCCCAGCATTTT.

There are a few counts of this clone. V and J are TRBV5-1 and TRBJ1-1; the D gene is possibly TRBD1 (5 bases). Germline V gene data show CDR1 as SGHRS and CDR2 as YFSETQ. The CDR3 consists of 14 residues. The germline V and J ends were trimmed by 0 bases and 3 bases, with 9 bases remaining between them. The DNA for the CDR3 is TGCGCCAGCAGCTTGGGCCAGGGATACACTGAAGCTTTCTTT. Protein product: CASSLGQGYTEAFF.

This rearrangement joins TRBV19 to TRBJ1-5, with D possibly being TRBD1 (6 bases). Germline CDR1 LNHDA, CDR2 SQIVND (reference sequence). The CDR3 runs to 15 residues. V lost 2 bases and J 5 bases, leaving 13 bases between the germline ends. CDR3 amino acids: CASSIIRGFDQPQHF. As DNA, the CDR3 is TGTGCCAGTAGTATAATCAGGGGTTTCGATCAGCCCCAGCATTTT. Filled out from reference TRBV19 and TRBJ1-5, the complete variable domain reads DGGITQSPKYLFRKEGQNVTLSCEQNLNHDAMYWYRQDPGQGLRLIYYSQIVNDFQKGDIAEGYSVSREKKESFPLTVTSAQKNPTAFYLCASSIIRGFDQPQHFGDGTRLSIL.

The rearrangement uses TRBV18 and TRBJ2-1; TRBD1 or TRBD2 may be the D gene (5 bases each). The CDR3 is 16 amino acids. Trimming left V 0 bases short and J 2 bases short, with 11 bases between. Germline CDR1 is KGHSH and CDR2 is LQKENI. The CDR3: CASSPPGTTTYNEQFF. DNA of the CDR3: TGTGCCAGCTCACCACCCGGGACGACTACCTACAATGAGCAGTTCTTC.

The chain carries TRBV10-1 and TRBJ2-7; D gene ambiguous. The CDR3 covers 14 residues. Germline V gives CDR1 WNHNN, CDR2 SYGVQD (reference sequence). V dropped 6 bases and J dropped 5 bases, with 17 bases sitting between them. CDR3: CASSLNAAVNEQYF. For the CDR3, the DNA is TGCGCCAGCAGCCTGAACGCCGCTGTCAACGAGCAGTACTTC.

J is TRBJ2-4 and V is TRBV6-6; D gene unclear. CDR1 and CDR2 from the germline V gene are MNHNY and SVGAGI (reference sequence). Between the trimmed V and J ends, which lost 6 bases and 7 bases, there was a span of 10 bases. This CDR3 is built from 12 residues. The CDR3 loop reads CASSTLVNIQYF. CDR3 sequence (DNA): TGTGCCAGCAGCACCCTAGTTAACATTCAGTACTTC.

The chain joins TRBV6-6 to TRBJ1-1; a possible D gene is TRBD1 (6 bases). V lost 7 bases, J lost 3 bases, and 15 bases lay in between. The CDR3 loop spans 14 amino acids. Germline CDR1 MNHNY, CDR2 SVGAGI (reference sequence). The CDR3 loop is CASKHRVWDTEAFF. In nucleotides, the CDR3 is TGTGCCAGCAAACACAGGGTTTGGGACACTGAAGCTTTCTTT.

The CDR3: CASSKDLTANVLTF. The CDR3 region has the DNA TGTGCCAGTAGTAAGGACCTAACAGCCAACGTCCTGACTTTC. V usage is TRBV19 and J usage is TRBJ2-6; D gene ambiguous. The CDR3 consists of 14 residues. The germline gives CDR1 LNHDA, CDR2 SQIVND (reference sequence). Trimming shortened V by 4 bases and J by 7 bases, and 11 bases separated the two germline ends.

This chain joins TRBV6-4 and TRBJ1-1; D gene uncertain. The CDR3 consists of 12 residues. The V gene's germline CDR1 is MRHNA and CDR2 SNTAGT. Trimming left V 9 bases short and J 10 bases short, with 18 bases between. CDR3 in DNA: TGTGCCAGAATCCGTGTGTGGCCGGGAGCTTTCTTT. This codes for CARIRVWPGAFF.

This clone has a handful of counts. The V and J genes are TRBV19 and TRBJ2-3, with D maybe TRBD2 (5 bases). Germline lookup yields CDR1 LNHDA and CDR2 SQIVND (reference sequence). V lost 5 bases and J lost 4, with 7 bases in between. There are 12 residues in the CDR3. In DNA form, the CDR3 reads TGTGCCAGTAGTTTGGAGGCAGATACGCAGTATTTT. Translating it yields CASSLEADTQYF.

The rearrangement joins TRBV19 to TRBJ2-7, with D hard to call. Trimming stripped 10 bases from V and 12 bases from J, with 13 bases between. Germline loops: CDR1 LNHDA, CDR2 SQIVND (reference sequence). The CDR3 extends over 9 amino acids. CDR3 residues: CATRPEAYF. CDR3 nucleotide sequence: TGTGCCACCCGTCCCGAGGCGTACTTC.

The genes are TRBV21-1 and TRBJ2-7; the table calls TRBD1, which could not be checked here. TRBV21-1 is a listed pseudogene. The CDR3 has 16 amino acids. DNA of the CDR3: TGTGCCAGCAGCCCCGGTCGGGACAGGGGGTACTACGAGCAGTACTTC. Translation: CASSPGRDRGYYEQYF.

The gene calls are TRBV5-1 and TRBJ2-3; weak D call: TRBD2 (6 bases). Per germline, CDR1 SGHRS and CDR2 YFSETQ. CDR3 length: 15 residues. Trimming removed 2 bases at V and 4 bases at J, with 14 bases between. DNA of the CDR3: TGCGCCAGCAGCTTCCTCCCGGGGGAGCCAGATACGCAGTATTTT. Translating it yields CASSFLPGEPDTQYF.

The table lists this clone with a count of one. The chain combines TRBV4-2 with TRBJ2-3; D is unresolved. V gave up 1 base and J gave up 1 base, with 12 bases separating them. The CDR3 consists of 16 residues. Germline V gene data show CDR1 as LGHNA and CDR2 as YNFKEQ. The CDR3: CASSQATFLGTDTQYF. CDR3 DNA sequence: TGTGCCAGCAGCCAAGCCACCTTCCTAGGCACAGATACGCAGTATTTT.

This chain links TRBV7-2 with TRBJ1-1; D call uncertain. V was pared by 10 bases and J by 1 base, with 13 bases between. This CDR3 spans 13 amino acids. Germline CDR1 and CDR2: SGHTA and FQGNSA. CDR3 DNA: TGTGCCACCGCGACGGACCCGAACACTGAAGCTTTCTTT. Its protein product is CATATDPNTEAFF. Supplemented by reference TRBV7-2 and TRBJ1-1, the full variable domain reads GAGVSQSPSNKVTEKGKDVELRCDPISGHTALYWYRQSLGQGLEFLIYFQGNSAPDKSGLPSDRFSAERTGGSVSTLTIQRTQQEDSAVYLCATATDPNTEAFFGQGTRLTVV.

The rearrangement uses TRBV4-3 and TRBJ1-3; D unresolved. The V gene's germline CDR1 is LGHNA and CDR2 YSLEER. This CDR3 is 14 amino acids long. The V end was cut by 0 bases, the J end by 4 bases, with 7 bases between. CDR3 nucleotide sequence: TGCGCCAGCAGCCAAGACCGGACGGGAAACACCATATATTTT. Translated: CASSQDRTGNTIYF.